These T cell receptor beta chains were read from a single sample in a study of blood T cell repertoires in COVID-19. The repertoire was sequenced with immunoSEQ multiplex PCR; TCRdb's copy has only in-frame clones and lacks some. The table lists approximately 280,000 clones, 86% of them singletons. The source material was peripheral blood. The receptors originated from a woman in her thirties who had recovered from COVID-19. Both conserved end residues are part of each CDR3. Each record gives: V gene, CDR3 length, J gene, D gene, clone size, CDR3 protein, CDR3 DNA. The D gene is left open where the match is weak. Clone size is given for some rows only: seen once, a few or many times, or a class if the clone is expanded.

TRBV3-1/TRBV3-2	15	TRBJ1-2	NA	NA	CASSQDRDRRKGYTF	TGTGCCAGCAGCCAAGATCGAGACAGGAGGAAAGGCTACACCTTC
TRBV27	14	TRBJ2-3	NA	NA	CASSFTTNTDTQYF	TGTGCCAGCAGTTTCACGACTAACACAGATACGCAGTATTTT
TRBV19	13	TRBJ1-5	NA	few	CASNEQVNQPQHF	TGTGCCAGTAATGAGCAGGTCAATCAGCCCCAGCATTTT
TRBV25-1	12	TRBJ2-3	TRBD1	NA	CASGTGVDTQYF	TGTGCCAGCGGGACAGGGGTAGACACGCAGTATTTT
TRBV29-1	13	TRBJ1-1	NA	NA	CSVTGPRGTEAFF	TGCAGCGTAACAGGGCCGAGAGGGACTGAAGCTTTCTTT
TRBV6-5	15	TRBJ2-3	TRBD1	NA	CASSRTGDRTDTQYF	TGTGCCAGCAGTCGGACAGGGGACCGCACAGATACGCAGTATTTT
TRBV12-3/TRBV12-4	11	TRBJ2-5	NA	NA	CASSPQETQYF	TGTGCCAGCAGTCCGCAAGAGACCCAGTACTTC
TRBV9	15	TRBJ2-1	TRBD2	NA	CASSLGTSGVDEQFF	TGTGCCAGCAGCCTAGGGACTAGCGGGGTCGATGAGCAGTTCTTC
TRBV28	17	TRBJ1-5	NA	NA	CASTKGQGFYSNQPQHF	TGTGCCAGCACTAAGGGGCAGGGGTTCTATAGCAATCAGCCCCAGCATTTT
TRBV6-5	13	TRBJ2-1	NA	NA	CASSPGLYNEQFF	TGTGCCAGCAGCCCCGGACTTTACAATGAGCAGTTCTTC
TRBV7-9	14	TRBJ2-1	NA	NA	CASRSPGSYNEQFF	TGTGCCAGCAGATCTCCGGGCTCCTACAATGAGCAGTTCTTC
TRBV19	14	TRBJ1-4	NA	NA	CASSIGRVNEKLFF	TGTGCCAGTAGTATCGGCAGGGTAAATGAAAAACTGTTTTTT
TRBV9	15	TRBJ2-3	TRBD1	NA	CASSSGTGVPDTQYF	TGTGCCAGCAGCTCGGGGACAGGGGTCCCAGATACGCAGTATTTT
TRBV5-1	13	TRBJ2-5	TRBD1	NA	CASRQGARETQYF	TGCGCCAGCAGACAGGGGGCACGAGAGACCCAGTACTTC
TRBV5-6	14	TRBJ2-2	NA	NA	CASSLGRNTGELFF	TGTGCCAGCAGCTTGGGCAGGAACACCGGGGAGCTGTTTTTT
TRBV6-1	17	TRBJ2-7	TRBD1	once	CASSEVLGRTGSYEQYF	TGTGCCAGCAGTGAGGTTCTAGGGAGGACAGGGTCCTACGAGCAGTACTTC
TRBV24-1	14	TRBJ2-7	NA	NA	CATSDPRGSHEQYF	TGTGCCACCAGTGATCCTCGGGGGAGCCACGAGCAGTACTTC
TRBV25-1	16	TRBJ2-2	NA	NA	CASSEIRGITTGELFF	TGTGCCAGCAGTGAAATTCGAGGGATTACCACCGGGGAGCTGTTTTTT
TRBV7-9	16	TRBJ2-5	TRBD1	NA	CASSLAGTAIQETQYF	TGTGCCAGCAGCTTAGCCGGGACAGCGATACAAGAGACCCAGTACTTC
TRBV5-5	16	TRBJ2-2	TRBD2	NA	CASSLQTSADTGELFF	TGTGCCAGCAGCCTACAGACTAGCGCAGACACCGGGGAGCTGTTTTTT
TRBV29-1	13	TRBJ1-4	TRBD1	NA	CSGTDRGGEKLFF	TGCAGCGGGACCGACAGGGGAGGGGAAAAACTGTTTTTT
TRBV7-2	15	TRBJ1-5	TRBD1	NA	CASSAETGDNQPQHF	TGTGCCAGCTCCGCGGAGACAGGGGATAATCAGCCCCAGCATTTT
TRBV10-2	15	TRBJ1-6	NA	NA	CASSNQGRDNSPLHF	TGCGCCAGCAGTAATCAGGGTAGGGATAATTCACCCCTCCACTTT
TRBV6-2/TRBV6-3	16	TRBJ2-6	NA	once	CASSPTRGSGANVLTF	TGTGCCAGCAGTCCAACAAGAGGATCTGGGGCCAACGTCCTGACTTTC
TRBV29-1	14	TRBJ2-7	NA	few	CSVVGRARVDEQYF	TGCAGCGTTGTCGGCAGGGCGAGAGTCGACGAGCAGTACTTC
TRBV7-2	15	TRBJ1-6	TRBD1	NA	CASSLPLGGGSPLHF	TGTGCCAGCAGCTTACCTTTAGGGGGCGGTTCACCCCTCCACTTT
TRBV7-3	14	TRBJ1-1	TRBD1	once	CASSQGTAPTEAFF	TGTGCCAGCAGCCAGGGGACAGCACCCACTGAAGCTTTCTTT
TRBV11-2	14	TRBJ1-2	NA	NA	CASSTDPANYGYTF	TGTGCCAGCAGCACTGATCCTGCGAACTATGGCTACACCTTC
TRBV3-1/TRBV3-2	15	TRBJ1-2	NA	NA	CASSRRLGGTYGYTF	TGTGCCAGCAGCCGTCGATTGGGCGGGACCTATGGCTACACCTTC
TRBV7-6	17	TRBJ1-6	TRBD1	few	CASSLAWGQGTESPLHF	TGTGCCAGCAGCTTAGCGTGGGGACAGGGTACGGAATCACCCCTCCACTTT
TRBV20-1	13	TRBJ2-1	NA	NA	CSASSVGGNEQFF	TGCAGTGCTAGTTCAGTCGGGGGCAATGAGCAGTTCTTC
TRBV30	15	TRBJ1-2	TRBD1	NA	CAWSVGRGHSYGYTF	TGTGCCTGGAGTGTGGGCAGGGGGCATAGCTATGGCTACACCTTC
TRBV15	16	TRBJ2-2	TRBD2	many	CATSRPLGGGVRELFF	TGTGCCACCAGCAGACCCCTCGGGGGGGGAGTCAGGGAGCTGTTTTTT
TRBV4-2	15	TRBJ2-7	TRBD2	NA	CASSQAGTISYEQYF	TGTGCCAGCAGCCAAGCCGGGACTATCTCCTACGAGCAGTACTTC
TRBV7-2	13	TRBJ1-2	NA	NA	CASSLVGVGGYTF	TGTGCCAGCAGCTTAGTAGGGGTGGGTGGCTACACCTTC
TRBV3-1/TRBV3-2	16	TRBJ2-3	TRBD2	NA	CASSRGRGGLTDTQYF	TGTGCCAGCAGCCGGGGACGGGGGGGCTTGACAGATACGCAGTATTTT
TRBV20-1	13	TRBJ2-1	NA	NA	CSASFSSYNEQFF	TGCAGTGCTAGTTTTAGCTCCTACAATGAGCAGTTCTTC
TRBV6-5	13	TRBJ1-5	NA	once	CASGRDKNQPQHF	TGTGCCAGCGGCCGGGACAAAAATCAGCCCCAGCATTTT
TRBV7-9	15	TRBJ2-7	NA	NA	CASSLGVGTSYEQYF	TGTGCCAGCAGCTTGGGCGTTGGGACATCTTACGAGCAGTACTTC
TRBV5-1	17	TRBJ1-6	NA	NA	CASSSEAQQGNGSPLHF	TGCGCCAGCAGCTCAGAGGCTCAACAGGGAAATGGATCACCCCTCCACTTT
TRBV19	15	TRBJ2-3	TRBD1	NA	CASKQGALGTDTQYF	TGTGCCAGCAAACAGGGGGCGCTTGGCACAGATACGCAGTATTTT